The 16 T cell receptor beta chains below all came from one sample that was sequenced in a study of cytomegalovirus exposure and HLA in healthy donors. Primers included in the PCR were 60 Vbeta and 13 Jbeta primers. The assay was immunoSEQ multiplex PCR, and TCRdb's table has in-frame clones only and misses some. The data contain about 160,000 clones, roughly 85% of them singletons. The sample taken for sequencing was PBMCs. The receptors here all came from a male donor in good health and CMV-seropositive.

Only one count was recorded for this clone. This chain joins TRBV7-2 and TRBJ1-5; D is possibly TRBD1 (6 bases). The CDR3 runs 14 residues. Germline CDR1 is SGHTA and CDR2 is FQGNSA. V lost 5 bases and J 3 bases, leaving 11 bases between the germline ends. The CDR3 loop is CASSRTANNQPQHF. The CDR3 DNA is TGTGCCAGCAGCCGGACAGCAAACAATCAGCCCCAGCATTTT.

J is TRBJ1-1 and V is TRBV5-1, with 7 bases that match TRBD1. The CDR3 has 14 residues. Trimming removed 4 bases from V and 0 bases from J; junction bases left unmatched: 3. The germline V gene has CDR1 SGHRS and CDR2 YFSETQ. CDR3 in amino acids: CASSQGGMNTEAFF. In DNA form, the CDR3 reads TGCGCCAGCAGCCAGGGGGGCATGAACACTGAAGCTTTCTTT.

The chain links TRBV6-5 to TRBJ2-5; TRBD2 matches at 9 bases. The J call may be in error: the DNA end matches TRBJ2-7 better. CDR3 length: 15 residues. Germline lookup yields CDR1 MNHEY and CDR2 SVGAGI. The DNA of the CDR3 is TGTGCCAGCAGTTACCTAGCGGGACCCAGCTACGAGCAGTACTTC. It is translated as CASSYLAGPSYEQYF.

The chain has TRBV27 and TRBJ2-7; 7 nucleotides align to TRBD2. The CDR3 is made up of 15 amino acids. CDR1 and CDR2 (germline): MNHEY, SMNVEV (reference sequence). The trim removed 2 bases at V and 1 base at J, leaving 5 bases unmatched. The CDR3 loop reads CASSLGVGGSYEQYF. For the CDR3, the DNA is TGTGCCAGCAGTTTAGGCGTCGGGGGGTCCTACGAGCAGTACTTC.

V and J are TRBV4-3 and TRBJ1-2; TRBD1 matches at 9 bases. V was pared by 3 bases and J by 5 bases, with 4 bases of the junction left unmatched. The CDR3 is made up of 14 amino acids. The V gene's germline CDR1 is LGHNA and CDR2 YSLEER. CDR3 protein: CASSQWTGDYGYTF. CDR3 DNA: TGCGCCAGCAGCCAGTGGACAGGGGATTATGGCTACACCTTC.

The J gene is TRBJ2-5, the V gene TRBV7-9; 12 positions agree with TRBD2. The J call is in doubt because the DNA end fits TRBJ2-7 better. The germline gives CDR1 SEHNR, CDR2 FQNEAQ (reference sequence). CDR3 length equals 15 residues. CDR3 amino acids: CASSKTSGSSHEQYF. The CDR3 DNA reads TGTGCCAGCAGCAAGACTAGCGGGAGTTCACACGAGCAGTACTTC.

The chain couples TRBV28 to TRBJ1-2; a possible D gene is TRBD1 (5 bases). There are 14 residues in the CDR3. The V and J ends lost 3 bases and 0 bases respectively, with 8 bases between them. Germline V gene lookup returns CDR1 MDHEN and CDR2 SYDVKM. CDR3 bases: TGTGCCAGCAGTTTTTTGACAGCTAACTATGGCTACACCTTC. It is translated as CASSFLTANYGYTF.

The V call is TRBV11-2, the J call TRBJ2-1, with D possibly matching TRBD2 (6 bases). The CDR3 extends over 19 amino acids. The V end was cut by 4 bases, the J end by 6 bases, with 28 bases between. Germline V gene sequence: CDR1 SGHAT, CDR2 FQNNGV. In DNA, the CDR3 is TGTGCCAGCAGCTACACCCCAACGGCGGGAAGGCAGTTTTTCAATGAGCAGTTCTTC. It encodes CASSYTPTAGRQFFNEQFF. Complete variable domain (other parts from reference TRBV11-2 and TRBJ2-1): EAGVAQSPRYKIIEKRQSVAFWCNPISGHATLYWYQQILGQGPKLLIQFQNNGVVDDSQLPKDRFSAERLKGVDSTLKIQPAKLEDSAVYLCASSYTPTAGRQFFNEQFFGPGTRLTVL.

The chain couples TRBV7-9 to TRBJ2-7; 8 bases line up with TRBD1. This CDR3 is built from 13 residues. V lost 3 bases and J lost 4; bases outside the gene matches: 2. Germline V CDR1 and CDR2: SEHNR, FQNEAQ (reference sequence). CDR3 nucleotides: TGTGCCAGCAGCTTCGGGACAGGTTACGAGCAGTACTTC. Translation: CASSFGTGYEQYF. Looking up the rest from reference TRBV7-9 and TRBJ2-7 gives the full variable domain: DTGVSQNPRHKITKRGQNVTFRCDPISEHNRLYWYRQTLGQGPEFLTYFQNEAQLEKSRLLSDRFSAERPKGSFSTLEIQRTEQGDSAMYLCASSFGTGYEQYFGPGTRLTVT.

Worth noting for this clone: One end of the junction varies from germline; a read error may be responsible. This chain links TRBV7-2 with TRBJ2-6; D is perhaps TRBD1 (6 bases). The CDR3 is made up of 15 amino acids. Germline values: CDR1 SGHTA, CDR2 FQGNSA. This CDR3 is CASSKNRAGANGLTF. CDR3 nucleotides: TGTGCCAGCAGCAAGAACAGGGCTGGGGCCAACGGCCTGACTTTC.

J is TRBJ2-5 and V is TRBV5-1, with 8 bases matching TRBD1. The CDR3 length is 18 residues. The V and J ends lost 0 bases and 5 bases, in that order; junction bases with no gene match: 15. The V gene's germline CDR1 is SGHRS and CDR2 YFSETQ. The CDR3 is CASSLVGRGQADSETQYF. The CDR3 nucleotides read TGCGCCAGCAGCTTGGTGGGCAGGGGGCAGGCGGATTCGGAGACCCAGTACTTC.

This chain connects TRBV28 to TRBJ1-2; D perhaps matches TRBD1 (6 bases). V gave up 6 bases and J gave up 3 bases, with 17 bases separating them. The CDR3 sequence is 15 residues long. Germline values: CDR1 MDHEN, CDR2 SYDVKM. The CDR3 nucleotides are TGTGCCAGCAGGAGGGCAGGGGCGACACACTATGGCTACACCTTC. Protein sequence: CASRRAGATHYGYTF.

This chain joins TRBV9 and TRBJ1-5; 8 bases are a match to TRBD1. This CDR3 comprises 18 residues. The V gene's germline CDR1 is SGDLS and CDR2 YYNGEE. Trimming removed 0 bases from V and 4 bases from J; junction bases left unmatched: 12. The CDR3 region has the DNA TGTGCCAGCAGCGTAGACGAAGCCGGGACAGGTAGAAATCAGCCCCAGCATTTT. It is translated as CASSVDEAGTGRNQPQHF. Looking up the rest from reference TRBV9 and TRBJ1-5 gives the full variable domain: DSGVTQTPKHLITATGQRVTLRCSPRSGDLSVYWYQQSLDQGLQFLIQYYNGEERAKGNILERFSAQQFPDLHSELNLSSLELGDSALYFCASSVDEAGTGRNQPQHFGDGTRLSIL.

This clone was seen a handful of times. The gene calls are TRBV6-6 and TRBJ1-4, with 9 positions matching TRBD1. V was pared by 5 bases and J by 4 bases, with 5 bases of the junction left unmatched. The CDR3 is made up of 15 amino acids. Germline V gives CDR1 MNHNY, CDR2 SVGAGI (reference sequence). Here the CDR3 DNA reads TGTGCCAGCAGTCCCGGACAGGGGCGTAATGAAAAACTGTTTTTT. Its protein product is CASSPGQGRNEKLFF.

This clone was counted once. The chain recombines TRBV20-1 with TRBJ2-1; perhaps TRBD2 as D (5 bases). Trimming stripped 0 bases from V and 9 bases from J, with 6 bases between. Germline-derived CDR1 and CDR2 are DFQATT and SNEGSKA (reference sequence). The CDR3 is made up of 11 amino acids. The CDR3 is CSARDRGEQFF. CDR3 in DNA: TGCAGTGCTAGAGATCGGGGTGAGCAGTTCTTC.

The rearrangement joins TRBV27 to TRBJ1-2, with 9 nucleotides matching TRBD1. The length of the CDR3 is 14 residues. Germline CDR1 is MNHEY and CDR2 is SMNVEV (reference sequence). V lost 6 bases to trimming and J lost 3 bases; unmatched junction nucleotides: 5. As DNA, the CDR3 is TGTGCCAGCAGACGGACAGGGGTGGACTATGGCTACACCTTC. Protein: CASRRTGVDYGYTF.